The clone carrying this TCR beta chain came up a few times. What it binds is not known. Here immunoSEQ multiplex PCR was the method, and the copy in TCRdb shows in-frame clones only, minus some. This table holds about 100,000 clones, approximately 80% found once. The sample comes from a study of OX40 agonist ivuxolimab in advanced cancers. Findings and limits, study-wide: Compared with others, partial responders at 0.1-3.0 mg/kg displayed clonal expansion among the lowest. With doses of 0.1 to 3.0 mg/kg, CD4+ and CD8+ blood T cells had undergone clonal expansion by week 6. Relative to CD4+, CD8+ T cells held more expanded clones on average.

The germline V gene encodes CDR1 LNHDA and CDR2 SQIVND (reference sequence). V was shortened by 6 bases and J by 7 bases, with 6 bases between the two germline ends. There are 11 residues in the CDR3. This chain links TRBV19 with TRBJ1-4, with D uncertain. The receptor was isolated from an adult with an advanced solid tumor such as melanoma, head and neck, liver or kidney cancer. The source was CD4+ or CD8+ T cells sorted from blood, collected in a trial of the OX40 agonist ivuxolimab. The CDR3 loop is CASSKSEKLFF. The DNA for the CDR3 is TGTGCCAGTAGCAAAAGTGAAAAACTGTTTTTT. Drawing the rest from reference TRBV19 and TRBJ1-4, the complete variable domain is DGGITQSPKYLFRKEGQNVTLSCEQNLNHDAMYWYRQDPGQGLRLIYYSQIVNDFQKGDIAEGYSVSREKKESFPLTVTSAQKNPTAFYLCASSKSEKLFFGSGTQLSVL.